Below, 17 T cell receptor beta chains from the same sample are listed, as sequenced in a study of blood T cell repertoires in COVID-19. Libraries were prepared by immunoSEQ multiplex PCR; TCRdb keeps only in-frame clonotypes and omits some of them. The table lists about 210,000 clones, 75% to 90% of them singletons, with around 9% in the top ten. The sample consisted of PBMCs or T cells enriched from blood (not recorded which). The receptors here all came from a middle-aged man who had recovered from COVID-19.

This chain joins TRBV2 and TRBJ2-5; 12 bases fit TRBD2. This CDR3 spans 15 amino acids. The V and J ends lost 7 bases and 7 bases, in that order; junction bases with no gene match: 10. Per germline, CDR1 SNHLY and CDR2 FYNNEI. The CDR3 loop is CASKLAGGPTRTQYF. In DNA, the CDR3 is TGTGCCAGCAAGCTAGCGGGGGGGCCGACGAGGACCCAGTACTTC.

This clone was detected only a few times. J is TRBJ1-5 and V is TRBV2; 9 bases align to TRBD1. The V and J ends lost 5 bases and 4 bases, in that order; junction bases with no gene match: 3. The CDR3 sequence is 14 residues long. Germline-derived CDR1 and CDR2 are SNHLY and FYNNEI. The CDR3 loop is CASSLGTGNQPQHF. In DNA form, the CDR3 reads TGTGCCAGCAGTCTCGGGACAGGGAATCAGCCCCAGCATTTT.

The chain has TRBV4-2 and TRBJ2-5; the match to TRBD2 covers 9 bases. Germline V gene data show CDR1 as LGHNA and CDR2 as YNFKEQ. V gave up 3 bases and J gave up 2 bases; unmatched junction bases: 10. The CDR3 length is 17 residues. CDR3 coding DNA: TGTGCCAGCAGCCAGGGCAGCGGGGGGCAACCTCAAGAGACCCAGTACTTC. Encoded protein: CASSQGSGGQPQETQYF.

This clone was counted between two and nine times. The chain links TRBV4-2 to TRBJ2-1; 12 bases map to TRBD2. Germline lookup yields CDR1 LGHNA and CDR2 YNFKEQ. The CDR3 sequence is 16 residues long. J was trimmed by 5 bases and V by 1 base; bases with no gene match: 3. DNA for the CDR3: TGTGCCAGCAGCCAAGCACTAGCGGGGGGCCACAATGAGCAGTTCTTC. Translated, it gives CASSQALAGGHNEQFF.

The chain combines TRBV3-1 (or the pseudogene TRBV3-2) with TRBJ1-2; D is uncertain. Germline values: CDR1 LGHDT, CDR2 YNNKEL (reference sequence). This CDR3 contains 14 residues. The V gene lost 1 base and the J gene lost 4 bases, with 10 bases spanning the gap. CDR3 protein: CASSQGSGPYGYTF. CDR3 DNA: TGTGCCAGCAGCCAAGGGTCAGGCCCCTATGGCTACACCTTC.

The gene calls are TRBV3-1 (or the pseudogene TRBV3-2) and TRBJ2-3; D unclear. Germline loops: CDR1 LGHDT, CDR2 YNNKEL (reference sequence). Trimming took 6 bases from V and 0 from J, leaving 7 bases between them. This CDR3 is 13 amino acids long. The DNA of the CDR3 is TGTGCCAGCAGTCCCCATAGCACAGATACGCAGTATTTT. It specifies CASSPHSTDTQYF.

The CDR3 protein is CASTDWGLGNQPQHF. In DNA, the CDR3 is TGTGCCAGCACCGACTGGGGGCTGGGTAATCAGCCCCAGCATTTT. The V and J genes are TRBV2 and TRBJ1-5; possible D gene TRBD1, 6 bases. V lost 7 bases and J 4 bases, leaving 17 bases between the germline ends. The germline V gene has CDR1 SNHLY and CDR2 FYNNEI. This CDR3 contains 15 residues.

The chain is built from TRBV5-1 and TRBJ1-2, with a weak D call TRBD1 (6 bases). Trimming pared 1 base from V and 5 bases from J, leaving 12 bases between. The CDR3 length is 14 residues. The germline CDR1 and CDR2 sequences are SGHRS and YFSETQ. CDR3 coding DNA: TGCGCCAGCAGCTTGAGACAGGTGAGGTATGGCTACACCTTC. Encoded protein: CASSLRQVRYGYTF.

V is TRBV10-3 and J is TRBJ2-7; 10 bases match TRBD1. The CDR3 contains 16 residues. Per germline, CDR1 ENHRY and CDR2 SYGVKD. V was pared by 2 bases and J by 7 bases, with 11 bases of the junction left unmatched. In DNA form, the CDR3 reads TGTGCCATCAGTGAGCCCGGGACAGGGGTATCTGGGGAGCAGTACTTC. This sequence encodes CAISEPGTGVSGEQYF.

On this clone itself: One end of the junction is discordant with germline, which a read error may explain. The CDR3 here is CASSLAGTSGYNEQFF. CDR3 nucleotide sequence: TGTGCCAGCAGCCTAGCCGGGACTAGCGGGTACAATGAGCAGTTCTTC. The V call is TRBV7-6, the J call TRBJ2-1; 12 bases agree with TRBD2. Germline V gives CDR1 SGHVS, CDR2 FNYEAQ. The CDR3 is 16 residues long.

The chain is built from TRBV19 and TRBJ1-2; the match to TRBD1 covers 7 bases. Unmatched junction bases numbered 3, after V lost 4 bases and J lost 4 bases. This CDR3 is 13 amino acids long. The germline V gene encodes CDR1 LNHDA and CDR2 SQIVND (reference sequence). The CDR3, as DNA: TGTGCCAGTAGTACCCGGACAGGCTATGGCTACACCTTC. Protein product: CASSTRTGYGYTF.

CDR3 region: CAWMREGQPQHF. DNA of the CDR3: TGTGCCTGGATGCGGGAAGGTCAGCCCCAGCATTTT. The V call is TRBV30, the J call TRBJ1-5; no firm D call. The CDR3 has 12 residues. The germline gives CDR1 GTSNPN, CDR2 SVGIG (reference sequence). Trimming cost V 4 bases and J 6 bases, with 10 bases left between them.

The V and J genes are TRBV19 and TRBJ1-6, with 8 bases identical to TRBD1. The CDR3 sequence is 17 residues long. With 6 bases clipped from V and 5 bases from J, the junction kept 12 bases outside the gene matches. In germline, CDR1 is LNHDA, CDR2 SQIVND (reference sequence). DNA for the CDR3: TGTGCCAGTAGGGACCTTGGACAGGGCCTGAATAATTCACCCCTCCACTTT. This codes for CASRDLGQGLNNSPLHF.

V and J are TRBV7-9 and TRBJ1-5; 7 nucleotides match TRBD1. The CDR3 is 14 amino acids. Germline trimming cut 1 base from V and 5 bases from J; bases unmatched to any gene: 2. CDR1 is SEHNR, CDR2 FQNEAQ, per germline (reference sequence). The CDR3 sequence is CASSLGTGYQPQHF. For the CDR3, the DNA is TGTGCCAGCAGCTTAGGGACAGGTTATCAGCCCCAGCATTTT.

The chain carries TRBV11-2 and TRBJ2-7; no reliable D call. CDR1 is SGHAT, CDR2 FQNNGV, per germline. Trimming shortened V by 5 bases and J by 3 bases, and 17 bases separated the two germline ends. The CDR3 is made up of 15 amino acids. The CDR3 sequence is CASSRNPGGDYEQYF. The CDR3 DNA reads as TGTGCCAGCAGCCGAAACCCGGGTGGCGACTACGAGCAGTACTTC.

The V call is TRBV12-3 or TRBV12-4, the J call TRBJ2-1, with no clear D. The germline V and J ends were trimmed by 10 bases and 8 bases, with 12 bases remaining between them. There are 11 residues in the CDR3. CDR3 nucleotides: TGTGCCACCTCTCTAAGAGATGAGCAGTTCTTC. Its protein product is CATSLRDEQFF.

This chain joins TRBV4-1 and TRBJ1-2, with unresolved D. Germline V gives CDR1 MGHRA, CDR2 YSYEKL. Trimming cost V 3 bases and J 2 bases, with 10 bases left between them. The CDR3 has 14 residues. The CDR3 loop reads CASSHIQMNYGYTF. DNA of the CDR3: TGCGCCAGCAGCCACATACAGATGAACTATGGCTACACCTTC.